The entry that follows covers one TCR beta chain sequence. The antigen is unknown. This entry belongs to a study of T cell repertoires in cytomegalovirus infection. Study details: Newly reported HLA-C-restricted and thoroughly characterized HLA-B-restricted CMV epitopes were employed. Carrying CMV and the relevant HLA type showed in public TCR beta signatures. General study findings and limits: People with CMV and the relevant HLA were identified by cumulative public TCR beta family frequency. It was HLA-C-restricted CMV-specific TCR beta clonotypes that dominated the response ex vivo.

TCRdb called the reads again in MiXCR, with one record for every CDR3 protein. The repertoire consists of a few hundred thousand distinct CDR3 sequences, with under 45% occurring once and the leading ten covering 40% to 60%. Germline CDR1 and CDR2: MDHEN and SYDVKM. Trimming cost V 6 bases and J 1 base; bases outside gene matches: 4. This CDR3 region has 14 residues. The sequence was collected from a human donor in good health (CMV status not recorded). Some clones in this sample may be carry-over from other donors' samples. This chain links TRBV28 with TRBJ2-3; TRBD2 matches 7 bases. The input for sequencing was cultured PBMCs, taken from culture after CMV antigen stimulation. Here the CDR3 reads CASSGTNGTDTQYF. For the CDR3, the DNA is TGTGCCAGCAGCGGGACTAACGGCACAGATACGCAGTATTTT. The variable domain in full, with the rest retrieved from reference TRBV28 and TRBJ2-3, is DVKVTQSSRYLVKRTGEKVFLECVQDMDHENMFWYRQDPGLGLRLIYFSYDVKMKEKGDIPEGYSVSREKKERFSLILESASTNQTSMYLCASSGTNGTDTQYFGPGTRLTVL.